These T cell receptor beta chains were read from a single sample in a study of blood T cells in healthy people across ages. Each CDR3 protein gets one entry after TCRdb re-called the 5' RACE reads with MiXCR. The sample lists hundreds of thousands of distinct CDR3 sequences; around 48% were seen once. The sample consisted of blood. These TCRs come from a woman aged 55-70 years in good health. The CDR3 runs from the conserved cysteine through the conserved F or W. Fields, in order: D gene, V gene, J gene, clone size, CDR3 protein, CDR3 DNA. A D gene is named only where the DNA matches it firmly. Rows give clone size only sometimes, using once, few, many, or a class for an expanded clone.

d_call: NA; v_call: TRBV3-1; j_call: TRBJ2-1; clone_size: NA; cdr3_aa: CASSPRGGGYRGEQFF; cdr3_nt: TGTGCCAGCAGCCCTCGTGGAGGAGGTTATCGTGGTGAGCAGTTCTTC
d_call: NA; v_call: TRBV29-1; j_call: TRBJ1-1; clone_size: NA; cdr3_aa: CSAWDGDTEAFF; cdr3_nt: TGCAGCGCCTGGGATGGGGACACTGAAGCTTTCTTT
d_call: NA; v_call: TRBV5-1; j_call: TRBJ2-5; clone_size: once; cdr3_aa: CASSLAGTWATQYF; cdr3_nt: TGCGCCAGCAGCTTGGCCGGTACCTGGGCGACCCAGTACTTC
d_call: NA; v_call: TRBV10-3; j_call: TRBJ1-2; clone_size: many; cdr3_aa: CATSGPDDLDGYTF; cdr3_nt: TGTGCCACCTCCGGGCCAGACGACTTAGATGGCTACACCTTC
d_call: TRBD1; v_call: TRBV28; j_call: TRBJ2-1; clone_size: NA; cdr3_aa: CASRTGVNGQFF; cdr3_nt: TGTGCCAGCAGGACAGGGGTCAATGGGCAGTTCTTC
d_call: NA; v_call: TRBV9; j_call: TRBJ2-7; clone_size: once; cdr3_aa: CASRADGQSGSYEQYF; cdr3_nt: TGTGCCAGCAGAGCCGACGGACAGTCGGGATCTTACGAGCAGTACTTC
d_call: NA; v_call: TRBV7-2; j_call: TRBJ1-2; clone_size: NA; cdr3_aa: CASSFQASGYTF; cdr3_nt: TGTGCCAGCAGCTTTCAGGCGTCTGGCTACACCTTC
d_call: NA; v_call: TRBV11-2; j_call: TRBJ2-5; clone_size: NA; cdr3_aa: CASSLDGVLNFVETQYF; cdr3_nt: TGTGCCAGCAGCTTAGATGGAGTACTAAATTTTGTCGAGACCCAGTACTTC
d_call: NA; v_call: TRBV5-6; j_call: TRBJ1-2; clone_size: once; cdr3_aa: CASSPSGQGRDGYTF; cdr3_nt: TGTGCCAGCAGCCCGTCGGGCCAGGGAAGGGATGGCTACACCTTC
d_call: TRBD1; v_call: TRBV7-3; j_call: TRBJ1-1; clone_size: NA; cdr3_aa: CASSLNRDRAAFF; cdr3_nt: TGTGCCAGCAGCTTAAATCGGGACAGGGCGGCTTTCTTT
d_call: TRBD2; v_call: TRBV5-6; j_call: TRBJ2-4; clone_size: NA; cdr3_aa: CASSLTLASRGGEQYF; cdr3_nt: TGTGCCAGCAGCTTGACGTTGGCTAGCCGGGGGGGAGAGCAGTACTTC
d_call: NA; v_call: TRBV29-1; j_call: TRBJ2-1; clone_size: NA; cdr3_aa: CSVAGASTYNEQFF; cdr3_nt: TGCAGCGTTGCGGGGGCTTCGACCTACAATGAGCAGTTCTTC
d_call: TRBD1; v_call: TRBV20-1; j_call: TRBJ2-7; clone_size: NA; cdr3_aa: CSARDPARGYSEQYF; cdr3_nt: TGCAGTGCTAGAGATCCAGCCAGGGGGTATTCCGAGCAGTACTTC
d_call: TRBD2; v_call: TRBV7-3; j_call: TRBJ2-1; clone_size: few; cdr3_aa: CASSLSSSGSEQFF; cdr3_nt: TGTGCCAGCAGCTTAAGTTCTAGCGGGAGTGAGCAGTTCTTC
d_call: NA; v_call: TRBV6-6; j_call: TRBJ1-4; clone_size: NA; cdr3_aa: CASSSQGATNEKLFF; cdr3_nt: TGTGCCAGCAGTTCTCAGGGTGCAACTAATGAAAAACTGTTTTTT
d_call: TRBD2; v_call: TRBV10-3; j_call: TRBJ2-1; clone_size: NA; cdr3_aa: CAISESRGVSYNEQFF; cdr3_nt: TGTGCCATCAGTGAGTCGCGGGGGGTCTCCTACAATGAGCAGTTCTTC
d_call: NA; v_call: TRBV12-3/TRBV12-4; j_call: TRBJ2-4; clone_size: NA; cdr3_aa: CASLNPAKNIQYF; cdr3_nt: TGTGCCAGCCTAAACCCAGCCAAAAACATTCAGTACTTC